One and the same sample provided the 7 T cell receptor beta chains below, sequenced in a study of OX40 agonist ivuxolimab in advanced cancers. Library preparation was by the immunoSEQ multiplex PCR assay. TCRdb took over this immuneACCESS table, retaining in-frame rearrangements with V and J assigned. Such tables are incomplete; in checked studies, under half of the missing clones stem from an unresolved V gene, and the remainder is unexplained. In all, the sample holds around 62,000 clones, and under 90% of those were seen once. Of the sample, 0.6% to 0.85% is held by the ten largest clones. Sequenced here: CD4+ or CD8+ T cells sorted from blood, sampled in a trial of the OX40 agonist ivuxolimab. The receptors here all came from an adult with an advanced solid tumor such as melanoma, head and neck, liver or kidney cancer.

As for this clone: The same CDR3 also results from other DNA sequences found in this sample. This rearrangement joins TRBV5-4 to TRBJ2-7; TRBD1 aligns across 10 bases. Germline-derived CDR1 and CDR2 are SGHNT and YYREEE (reference sequence). CDR3 size: 19 residues. Unmatched junction bases numbered 15, after V lost 0 bases and J lost 3 bases. DNA for the CDR3: TGTGCCAGCAGCTTGGGGTTCCGGGACAGGGGAAAGGTAGGCTACGAGCAGTACTTC. Translating gives CASSLGFRDRGKVGYEQYF.

J is TRBJ1-1 and V is TRBV5-1; 9 positions agree with TRBD1. J lost 11 bases, V lost 4 bases, and 12 bases had no gene match. This CDR3 is 14 amino acids long. From germline, CDR1 is SGHRS and CDR2 YFSETQ. CDR3 sequence reads: CASSDSLGQGAAFF. The CDR3 DNA reads as TGCGCCAGCAGCGATTCCCTGGGACAGGGTGCCGCTTTCTTT.

The V call is TRBV27, the J call TRBJ1-1; D not certain. The CDR3 is 15 amino acids. V dropped 7 bases and J dropped 3 bases, with 18 bases sitting between them. CDR1 is MNHEY and CDR2 is SMNVEV in the germline V gene (reference sequence). The CDR3 reads CASTPKSGEDTEAFF. CDR3 nucleotide sequence: TGTGCCAGCACCCCGAAATCTGGCGAAGACACTGAAGCTTTCTTT.

The chain joins TRBV5-1 to TRBJ1-6; TRBD1 agrees at 8 bases. The CDR3 has 15 amino acids. V shed 0 bases, J shed 6 bases, and the junction held 2 bases outside the gene matches. CDR1 SGHRS and CDR2 YFSETQ come from the germline V gene. The CDR3 region is CASSLVGQANSPLHF. CDR3 bases: TGCGCCAGCAGCTTGGTGGGACAGGCTAATTCACCCCTCCACTTT.

The V and J genes are TRBV29-1 and TRBJ1-1; D is unclear. Germline CDR1 and CDR2: SQVTM and ANQGSEA. The CDR3 sequence is 13 residues long. The germline V and J ends were trimmed by 1 base and 0 bases, with 6 bases remaining between them. The CDR3 sequence: CSVEGTVNTEAFF. In DNA form, the CDR3 reads TGCAGCGTTGAAGGGACGGTGAACACTGAAGCTTTCTTT.

This clone showed up just a few times. The V call is TRBV6-5, the J call TRBJ1-5; a weak D match, TRBD1 (5 bases). The CDR3 consists of 15 residues. The germline V and J ends were trimmed by 6 bases and 4 bases, with 16 bases remaining between them. Germline CDR1 reads MNHEY; CDR2 reads SVGAGI. The DNA of the CDR3 is TGTGCCAGCAGCTCCGGACAACTGCGAAATCAGCCCCAGCATTTT. As protein: CASSSGQLRNQPQHF.

The chain has TRBV4-1 and TRBJ2-5; D is unclear. The length of the CDR3 is 15 residues. Germline assignment: CDR1 MGHRA and CDR2 YSYEKL. V was pared by 0 bases and J by 1 base, with 9 bases between. The chain's CDR3 is CASSQDGSFQETQYF. The DNA for the CDR3 is TGCGCCAGCAGCCAAGATGGCTCCTTCCAAGAGACCCAGTACTTC.